Included here is one T cell receptor (beta chain) sequence, with context. Germline V CDR1 and CDR2: SGHTA, FQGNSA. The CDR3 spans 14 residues. Trimming removed 1 base from V and 3 bases from J, with 4 bases in between. TCRdb re-derived calls from the RT-PCR reads in MiXCR, one entry per CDR3 protein. The sample shows about 570,000 distinct CDR3 sequences, approximately 11% of them seen only once. This sample is drawn from a study of response to subunit inactivated influenza vaccine. The sample was also reused in another study, on T cells expressing NK-cell markers. That work adds: UMIs accompanied the 5'RACE template switching by which TCR beta cDNA was made. It was from sorted CD3+CD56+NKG2C+, CD3+CD56+NKG2C- and CD3+CD56-NKG2C+ T cells that TCR beta repertoires came. Seven of the eight sequenced donors were classified as HCMV-seropositive, and one was classified as seronegative. In several experiments, sorting was restricted to alpha-beta TCR T cells by an anti-gamma-delta TCR antibody. The CD3+CD56-NKG2C+ fraction of a handful of donors was likewise dominated by these clonotypes.

The starting material was PBMCs from blood, obtained on the day of vaccination. This chain links TRBV7-2 with TRBJ2-6; D gene unclear. This sequence was found in a man aged 45-65 years who received an inactivated influenza vaccine. CDR3 DNA: TGTGCCAGCAGCTTAGACTTTGGGGCCAACGTCCTGACTTTC. Amino acids: CASSLDFGANVLTF.